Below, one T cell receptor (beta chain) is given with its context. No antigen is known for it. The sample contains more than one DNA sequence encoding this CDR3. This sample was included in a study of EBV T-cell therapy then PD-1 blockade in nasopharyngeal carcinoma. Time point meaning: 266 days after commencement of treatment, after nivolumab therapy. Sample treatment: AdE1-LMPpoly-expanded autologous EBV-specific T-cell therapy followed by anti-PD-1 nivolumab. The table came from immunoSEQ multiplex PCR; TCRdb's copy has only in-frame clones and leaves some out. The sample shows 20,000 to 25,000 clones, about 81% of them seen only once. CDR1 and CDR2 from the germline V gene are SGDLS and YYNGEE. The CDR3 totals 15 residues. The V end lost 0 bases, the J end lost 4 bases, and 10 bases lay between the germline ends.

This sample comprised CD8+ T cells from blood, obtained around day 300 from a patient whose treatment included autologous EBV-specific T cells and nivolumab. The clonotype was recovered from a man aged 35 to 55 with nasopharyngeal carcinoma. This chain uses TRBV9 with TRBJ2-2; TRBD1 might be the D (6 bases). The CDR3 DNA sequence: TGTGCCAGCAGCGTAGAGACAGGCGGCACCGGGGAGCTGTTTTTT. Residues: CASSVETGGTGELFF.